One and the same sample provided the 24 T cell receptor beta chains below, sequenced in a study of cytomegalovirus exposure and HLA in healthy donors. PCR involved 60 Vbeta and 13 Jbeta primers. Sequencing was performed with immunoSEQ multiplex PCR; in TCRdb, only in-frame clones are kept and a portion is missing. The table has 120,000 or so clones, about two thirds seen once. Sequenced input: PBMCs. The receptors were gathered from a man aged 30-40 years in good health and CMV-seronegative.

This clone was detected a few times. This chain connects TRBV5-6 to TRBJ2-1; D ambiguous. Germline V gene data show CDR1 as SGHDT and CDR2 as YYEEEE. V gave up 4 bases and J gave up 4 bases, with 12 bases separating them. This CDR3 has 14 amino acids. The CDR3 here is CASSLVNSYNEQFF. The CDR3 nucleotides are TGTGCCAGCAGCCTGGTTAATTCTTACAATGAGCAGTTCTTC.

The genes are TRBV7-2 and TRBJ2-3; 7 bases line up with TRBD1. This CDR3 contains 15 residues. Germline-derived CDR1 and CDR2 are SGHTA and FQGNSA. V lost 3 bases to trimming and J lost 1 base; unmatched junction nucleotides: 4. The CDR3 loop reads CASSLTGMGTDTQYF. As DNA, the CDR3 is TGTGCCAGCAGCTTGACAGGGATGGGCACAGATACGCAGTATTTT.

The chain uses TRBV10-1 and TRBJ2-5, with D hard to call. The CDR3 has 14 amino acids. With 2 bases removed from V and 2 bases from J, the gap between germline ends came to 9 bases. In germline, CDR1 is WNHNN, CDR2 SYGVQD (reference sequence). CDR3 DNA: TGCGCCAGCAGTGAGACCCTAAGTCAAGAGACCCAGTACTTC. The encoded protein is CASSETLSQETQYF.

J is TRBJ2-1 and V is TRBV7-9; 7 nucleotides agree with TRBD2. Looked up from germline, CDR1 is SEHNR and CDR2 is FQNEAQ (reference sequence). CDR3 size: 17 residues. Germline trimming cut 3 bases from V and 3 bases from J; bases unmatched to any gene: 11. The CDR3 loop is CASSFPWGSGFYNEQFF. The CDR3 DNA sequence: TGTGCCAGCAGCTTTCCTTGGGGTAGCGGGTTCTACAATGAGCAGTTCTTC.

Only a few counts were recorded for this clone. The V and J genes are TRBV10-3 and TRBJ1-1; 12 positions agree with TRBD1. Germline values: CDR1 ENHRY, CDR2 SYGVKD. The V gene end was trimmed by 4 bases and the J gene end by 4 bases; junction bases not matched to a gene: 7. The CDR3 spans 16 residues. CDR3 DNA sequence: TGTGCCATCAGTGTGGGGACAGGGGGCATGGGCACTGAAGCTTTCTTT. Translating gives CAISVGTGGMGTEAFF.

This clone was observed a handful of times. This sequence joins TRBV7-2 and TRBJ2-5; the match to TRBD2 covers 8 bases. Per the germline V gene, CDR1 is SGHTA and CDR2 is FQGNSA. The V gene end was trimmed by 5 bases and the J gene end by 3 bases; junction bases not matched to a gene: 2. The CDR3 extends over 13 amino acids. The CDR3 bases are TGTGCCAGCAGCCGTAGCGGGGAAGAGACCCAGTACTTC. Its protein product is CASSRSGEETQYF.

The chain couples TRBV28 to TRBJ1-5; the D gene is possibly TRBD1 (5 bases). CDR1 and CDR2 from the germline V gene are MDHEN and SYDVKM. The length of the CDR3 is 16 residues. V shed 1 base and J shed 4 bases, with 14 bases lying between them. CDR3 loop: CASSLLVGAWNQPQHF. The CDR3 DNA reads TGTGCCAGCAGTTTATTGGTAGGGGCTTGGAATCAGCCCCAGCATTTT.

This rearrangement joins TRBV27 to TRBJ1-4; D remains ambiguous. Germline CDR1 MNHEY, CDR2 SMNVEV (reference sequence). Trimming left V 4 bases short and J 8 bases short, with 17 bases between. The CDR3 runs to 15 residues. This chain's CDR3 is CASSSGRSGVEKLFF. In nucleotides, the CDR3 is TGTGCCAGCAGTTCCGGGCGTTCCGGGGTCGAAAAACTGTTTTTT.

The chain uses TRBV7-7 and TRBJ2-3; TRBD1 aligns across 8 bases. The germline CDR1 and CDR2 sequences are SSHAT and FNYEAQ (reference sequence). This CDR3 region has 14 residues. After removal of 6 bases from V and 5 bases from J, the junction contained 7 bases not matched to a gene. This CDR3 reads CASSYGQGRDTQYF. The CDR3 DNA reads as TGTGCCAGCAGTTATGGACAGGGCAGAGATACGCAGTATTTT.

The CDR3 spells CASSTGTGLDGELFF. In DNA, the CDR3 is TGTGCCAGCAGTACCGGGACAGGGCTTGACGGGGAGCTGTTTTTT. The gene calls are TRBV6-4 and TRBJ2-2, with 9 bases identical to TRBD1. The V gene's germline CDR1 is MRHNA and CDR2 SNTAGT. This CDR3 contains 15 residues. V shed 5 bases and J 7 bases; nucleotides not matched to a gene: 8.

This clone was seen more than once but under ten times. This sequence joins TRBV9 and TRBJ2-1; 8 bases are a match to TRBD1. V lost 2 bases and J lost 2; bases outside the gene matches: 3. CDR3 length: 15 residues. In germline, CDR1 is SGDLS, CDR2 YYNGEE. CDR3 region: CASSVSRGPYNEQFF. The DNA of the CDR3 is TGTGCCAGCAGCGTTTCCAGGGGGCCCTACAATGAGCAGTTCTTC.

The chain combines TRBV9 with TRBJ1-1; maybe TRBD1 (6 bases). Germline loops: CDR1 SGDLS, CDR2 YYNGEE. This CDR3 has 14 amino acids. V dropped 0 bases and J dropped 3 bases, with 9 bases sitting between them. The CDR3 is CASSVEGEDTEAFF. The CDR3 region has the DNA TGTGCCAGCAGCGTAGAGGGGGAAGACACTGAAGCTTTCTTT. Full variable domain (outside the CDR3, taken from reference TRBV9 and TRBJ1-1): DSGVTQTPKHLITATGQRVTLRCSPRSGDLSVYWYQQSLDQGLQFLIQYYNGEERAKGNILERFSAQQFPDLHSELNLSSLELGDSALYFCASSVEGEDTEAFFGQGTRLTVV.

The chain combines TRBV5-6 with TRBJ1-2; the D is unclear. V was shortened by 3 bases and J by 5 bases, with 20 bases between the two germline ends. The CDR3 is 16 amino acids. CDR1 SGHDT and CDR2 YYEEEE come from the germline V gene. The CDR3 coding sequence is TGTGCCAGCAGCTCTTCTGGGGAGGCTTACGTTTATGGCTACACCTTC. This codes for CASSSSGEAYVYGYTF.

Regarding this clone: The identical CDR3 is also encoded by other nucleotide sequences in the sample. This chain joins TRBV6-4 and TRBJ1-1; the D gene is possibly TRBD1 (5 bases). The CDR3 loop spans 13 amino acids. Trimming shortened V by 5 bases and J by 1 base, and 8 bases separated the two germline ends. CDR1 is MRHNA and CDR2 is SNTAGT in the germline V gene. The DNA of the CDR3 is TGTGCCAGCAGTTTAACAGGGAACACTGAAGCTTTCTTT. Translating gives CASSLTGNTEAFF.

This clone came up a few times. CDR3 nucleotide sequence: TGTGCCAGCAGTTTAGAGAGCTCCTATAATTCACCCCTCCACTTT. Translated: CASSLESSYNSPLHF. The V call is TRBV28, the J call TRBJ1-6; D is unclear. Germline CDR1 MDHEN, CDR2 SYDVKM. Trimming took off 2 bases at V and 0 bases at J, with 5 bases between the two ends. This CDR3 spans 15 amino acids.

V gene TRBV4-2 combines with J gene TRBJ1-2; D unresolved. CDR1 is LGHNA and CDR2 is YNFKEQ in the germline V gene. The length of the CDR3 is 12 residues. Trimming pared 2 bases from V and 5 bases from J, leaving 6 bases between. The DNA of the CDR3 is TGTGCCAGCAGCCAAACGGGGTATGGCTACACCTTC. Protein product: CASSQTGYGYTF.

The chain recombines TRBV28 with TRBJ1-2; no clear D. Trimming took off 2 bases at V and 1 base at J, with 11 bases between the two ends. The CDR3 consists of 15 residues. CDR1 MDHEN and CDR2 SYDVKM come from the germline V gene. Written as DNA, the CDR3 is TGTGCCAGCAGTTTAGCCCCAGGCAGTAACTATGGCTACACCTTC. As protein: CASSLAPGSNYGYTF.

The gene calls are TRBV30 and TRBJ2-1; TRBD1 aligns across 8 bases. Germline V gene lookup returns CDR1 GTSNPN and CDR2 SVGIG (reference sequence). V shed 5 bases and J 9 bases; nucleotides not matched to a gene: 9. The CDR3 spans 13 residues. The CDR3 sequence is CAWGPTGTGEQFF. The CDR3 region has the DNA TGTGCCTGGGGACCGACAGGGACAGGTGAGCAGTTCTTC.

The chain joins TRBV5-4 to TRBJ2-3; 8 positions agree with TRBD2. The CDR3 extends over 18 amino acids. Germline V gene lookup returns CDR1 SGHNT and CDR2 YYREEE (reference sequence). V lost 0 bases, J lost 1 base, and 10 bases stayed unmatched. The CDR3 here is CASSLGDSGGERTDTQYF. In DNA, the CDR3 is TGTGCCAGCAGCTTGGGAGATTCGGGGGGGGAGCGCACAGATACGCAGTATTTT.

J is TRBJ2-2 and V is TRBV9; 8 nucleotides line up with TRBD2. J was trimmed by 3 bases and V by 0 bases; bases with no gene match: 10. The CDR3 extends over 18 amino acids. Germline V gene data show CDR1 as SGDLS and CDR2 as YYNGEE. CDR3 coding DNA: TGTGCCAGCAGCGTAGCGGGGGGGCTCGGCTTGGACACCGGGGAGCTGTTTTTT. Amino acids: CASSVAGGLGLDTGELFF.

The rearrangement links TRBV7-2 to TRBJ1-3; no definite D call. Trimming pared 5 bases from V and 2 bases from J, leaving 13 bases between. The germline CDR1 and CDR2 sequences are SGHTA and FQGNSA. CDR3 length: 15 amino acids. Here the CDR3 reads CASSPYREAGNTIYF. The CDR3 DNA sequence: TGTGCCAGCAGCCCCTATCGGGAGGCTGGAAACACCATATATTTT.

V is TRBV19 and J is TRBJ2-5; 7 nucleotides agree with TRBD1. The CDR3 length is 15 residues. Germline CDR1 and CDR2: LNHDA and SQIVND (reference sequence). Trimming took 2 bases from V and 4 from J; bases not matched to a gene: 7. CDR3 DNA: TGTGCCAGTAGTATAAACGAGGGGGCAGGAGAGACCCAGTACTTC. Residues: CASSINEGAGETQYF.

This chain joins TRBV10-1 and TRBJ2-2; TRBD2 matches at 13 bases. The V segment lost 4 bases and the J segment 1 base; nucleotides outside the gene matches: 12. Per germline, CDR1 WNHNN and CDR2 SYGVQD (reference sequence). The length of the CDR3 is 20 residues. CDR3 DNA sequence: TGCGCCAGCAGTGGGGCTGCGCCGGGACTAGCGGGGATGAACACCGGGGAGCTGTTTTTT. It yields the protein CASSGAAPGLAGMNTGELFF.

The chain uses TRBV10-3 and TRBJ2-7; 7 bases fit TRBD1. Per the germline V gene, CDR1 is ENHRY and CDR2 is SYGVKD. The V gene end was trimmed by 3 bases and the J gene end by 0 bases; junction bases not matched to a gene: 8. The CDR3 covers 16 residues. For the CDR3, the DNA is TGTGCCATCAGTGAACGCACAGGGGCCCGCTCCTACGAGCAGTACTTC. Protein: CAISERTGARSYEQYF.